The next 18 T cell receptor beta chains were all read from a single sample in a study of identical twins. TCRdb re-analysed the 5' RACE reads in MiXCR, keeping a single row per CDR3 protein. This sample yields more than 1.5 million distinct CDR3 sequences, of which under 35% are seen a single time; about 0.25% belongs to the top ten. The source material was cord blood. These receptors all come from a newborn girl in good health.

This clonotype has just a few counts. The chain employs TRBV28 and TRBJ1-5; tentative D call: TRBD1 (5 bases). Trimming took 1 base from V and 14 from J, leaving 21 bases between them. The CDR3 contains 15 residues. Per the germline V gene, CDR1 is MDHEN and CDR2 is SYDVKM. The CDR3 bases are TGTGCCAGCAGTTTATTGGGGACCGCTGTTAAGTCCGAGCATTTT. Translating gives CASSLLGTAVKSEHF.

This clonotype has a handful of counts. This chain connects TRBV5-1 to TRBJ2-1; D may be TRBD1 (5 bases). Germline V lookup: CDR1 SGHRS, CDR2 YFSETQ. The V gene lost 0 bases and the J gene lost 0 bases, with 10 bases spanning the gap. The CDR3 is made up of 16 amino acids. Written as DNA, the CDR3 is TGCGCCAGCAGCTTGGGGACACCTCTCTCCTACAATGAGCAGTTCTTC. The encoded protein is CASSLGTPLSYNEQFF.

As DNA, the CDR3 is TGTGCCAGCAGCGTAGCTCCGGACAGGGACCACGAGCAGTACTTC. Amino acids: CASSVAPDRDHEQYF. V and J are TRBV9 and TRBJ2-4; 8 bases line up with TRBD1. TRBJ2-7 explains the end of the DNA better; the J call may be wrong. This CDR3 region has 15 residues. CDR1 SGDLS and CDR2 YYNGEE come from the germline V gene.

This chain connects TRBV7-9 to TRBJ2-1; possibly TRBD1 for D (5 bases). Trimming removed 3 bases at V and 8 bases at J, with 14 bases between. Germline V gene data show CDR1 as SEHNR and CDR2 as FQNEAQ (reference sequence). The CDR3 covers 14 residues. This CDR3 is CASSFSQGGDEQFF. CDR3 DNA: TGTGCCAGCAGCTTCAGTCAGGGTGGGGATGAGCAGTTCTTC.

The chain is built from TRBV21-1 and TRBJ2-6. TRBV21-1 constitutes a pseudogene. The CDR3 covers 18 residues. The CDR3: CASSKDPGLFSGANVLTF. The CDR3 nucleotides read TGTGCCAGCAGCAAAGACCCAGGCCTATTCTCTGGGGCCAACGTCCTGACTTTC.

The chain is built from TRBV20-1 and TRBJ2-3, with unresolved D. CDR1 is DFQATT and CDR2 is SNEGSKA in the germline V gene (reference sequence). The CDR3 runs to 12 residues. The CDR3 nucleotides are TGCAGGGTCGCTCTGAGCACAGATACGCAGTATTTT. Translated, it gives CRVALSTDTQYF.

V and J are TRBV20-1 and TRBJ2-5; maybe TRBD1 (6 bases). Germline-derived CDR1 and CDR2 are DFQATT and SNEGSKA (reference sequence). The V and J ends lost 0 bases and 4 bases respectively, with 24 bases between them. The CDR3 sequence is 18 residues long. The CDR3 DNA reads as TGCAGTGCTAGAGATCAAACTCACTGGGACAAGAGAATAGAGACCCAGTACTTC. The encoded protein is CSARDQTHWDKRIETQYF.

V gene TRBV6-6 combines with J gene TRBJ1-1, with D possibly TRBD1 on 5 matching bases. With 6 bases removed from V and 0 bases from J, the gap between germline ends came to 17 bases. The length of the CDR3 is 16 residues. CDR1 and CDR2 (germline): MNHNY, SVGAGI (reference sequence). The CDR3 loop is CASSPTQGFLNTEAFF. The CDR3 DNA reads as TGTGCCAGCAGCCCCACTCAGGGCTTTTTGAACACTGAAGCTTTCTTT.

In nucleotides, the CDR3 is TGTGCCAGCAGTTTATGGCCCCTACGTAAGGGGGGTAGCAATCAGCCCCAGCATTTT. It translates to CASSLWPLRKGGSNQPQHF. The genes are TRBV27 and TRBJ1-5; possibly TRBD1 for D (6 bases). V was pared by 1 base and J by 0 bases, with 19 bases between. Germline values: CDR1 MNHEY, CDR2 SMNVEV (reference sequence). The CDR3 length is 19 residues.

This clonotype was recorded many times. The V and J genes are TRBV7-2 and TRBJ2-3; 11 nucleotides match TRBD2. The germline V gene has CDR1 SGHTA and CDR2 FQGNSA. V lost 6 bases to trimming and J lost 6 bases; unmatched junction nucleotides: 5. This CDR3 has 14 residues. Here the CDR3 reads CASSLRLAGDTQYF. The CDR3 bases are TGTGCCAGCAGTCTGAGACTAGCGGGGGATACGCAGTATTTT.

The chain carries TRBV29-1 and TRBJ1-2; D remains unclear. The CDR3 covers 14 residues. CDR1 is SQVTM and CDR2 is ANQGSEA in the germline V gene. Trimming removed 4 bases from V and 8 bases from J, with 20 bases in between. Here the CDR3 DNA reads TGCAGCGTTGGAAGGGCAGTACGTGCTAAGGGCTACACCTTC. Translation: CSVGRAVRAKGYTF. Drawing the rest from reference TRBV29-1 and TRBJ1-2, the complete variable domain is SAVISQKPSRDICQRGTSLTIQCQVDSQVTMMFWYRQQPGQSLTLIATANQGSEATYESGFVIDKFPISRPNLTFSTLTVSNMSPEDSSIYLCSVGRAVRAKGYTFGSGTRLTVV.

This clonotype appeared a few times. The V and J genes are TRBV6-1 and TRBJ2-1, with no clear D. CDR3 length: 14 amino acids. Trimming left V 2 bases short and J 0 bases short, with 5 bases between. Per the germline V gene, CDR1 is MNHNS and CDR2 is SASEGT. For the CDR3, the DNA is TGTGCCAGCAGTGAACCTTCCTCCTACAATGAGCAGTTCTTC. It yields the protein CASSEPSSYNEQFF.

Many counts were recorded for this clonotype. The rearrangement joins TRBV12-3 or TRBV12-4 to TRBJ1-2; possibly TRBD1 for D (5 bases). This CDR3 contains 13 residues. Trimming removed 3 bases from V and 4 bases from J, with 9 bases in between. The CDR3 coding sequence is TGTGCCAGCAGTTTTGACAGATCCTATGGCTACACCTTC. Translated, it gives CASSFDRSYGYTF.

This clonotype was seen at least ten times. The chain has TRBV4-2 and TRBJ2-7; D perhaps matches TRBD1 (5 bases). Germline CDR1 and CDR2: LGHNA and YNFKEQ. V was trimmed by 6 bases and J by 4 bases, leaving 16 bases between them. This CDR3 comprises 14 residues. The CDR3 region is CASRPSKGVYEQYF. The CDR3 DNA sequence: TGTGCCAGCAGGCCCTCTAAAGGGGTATACGAGCAGTACTTC.

This clonotype was observed a few times. The chain links TRBV28 to TRBJ1-2; tentative D call: TRBD1 (5 bases). Trimming cost V 5 bases and J 1 base, with 20 bases left between them. This CDR3 contains 17 residues. Germline CDR1 and CDR2: MDHEN and SYDVKM. The CDR3 sequence is CASSPGRGLLDNYGYTF. The CDR3, as DNA: TGTGCCAGCAGTCCGGGGCGGGGTCTGTTAGATAACTATGGCTACACCTTC.

This sequence joins TRBV2 and TRBJ2-4, with D tentatively TRBD1 (6 bases). The V gene's germline CDR1 is SNHLY and CDR2 FYNNEI. V lost 8 bases and J 5 bases, leaving 13 bases between the germline ends. This CDR3 contains 13 residues. This CDR3 reads CASLPRTENIQYF. The CDR3 nucleotides read TGTGCCAGCCTACCTAGGACAGAAAACATTCAGTACTTC. Full variable domain (outside the CDR3, taken from reference TRBV2 and TRBJ2-4): EPEVTQTPSHQVTQMGQEVILRCVPISNHLYFYWYRQILGQKVEFLVSFYNNEISEKSEIFDDQFSVERPDGSNFTLKIRSTKLEDSAMYFCASLPRTENIQYFGAGTRLSVL.

This clonotype turned up a few times. This CDR3 reads CASSPWTSGSDEQFF. The CDR3 nucleotides read TGTGCCAGCAGTCCGTGGACTAGCGGGAGTGATGAGCAGTTCTTC. J is TRBJ2-1 and V is TRBV27, with 13 bases that match TRBD2. With V trimmed by 5 bases and J by 8 bases, 6 bases remained unmatched. This CDR3 has 15 amino acids. Germline values: CDR1 MNHEY, CDR2 SMNVEV (reference sequence).

This clonotype appeared many times. The genes are TRBV5-1 and TRBJ2-1; D is undetermined. The CDR3 has 13 residues. CDR1 SGHRS and CDR2 YFSETQ come from the germline V gene. Trimming stripped 5 bases from V and 1 base from J, with 7 bases between. This CDR3 reads CASRPQSYNEQFF. The CDR3 bases are TGCGCCAGCAGGCCCCAGTCCTACAATGAGCAGTTCTTC.